The 27 T cell receptor beta chains listed next were all sequenced from one sample in a study of early T cells in non-severe SARS-CoV-2 infection. MiXCR, applied by TCRdb to the 5' RACE reads, yields one record per CDR3 protein. The table shows tens of thousands of distinct CDR3 sequences, with less than 8% occurring only once. This material consisted of whole blood, taken at baseline. The receptors originated from an adult who was a healthcare worker with PCR-confirmed SARS-CoV-2 infection or an uninfected control (not recorded which).

This clonotype occurred a few times. V is TRBV27 and J is TRBJ1-5; unclear D gene. V lost 3 bases, J lost 7 bases, and 7 bases lay in between. CDR1 is MNHEY and CDR2 is SMNVEV in the germline V gene (reference sequence). The CDR3 covers 12 residues. This chain's CDR3 is CASSFSGQPQHF. Here the CDR3 DNA reads TGTGCCAGCAGTTTTTCGGGCCAGCCCCAGCATTTT.

This clonotype was observed at least ten times. V and J are TRBV19 and TRBJ2-1; D is possibly TRBD2 (6 bases). The CDR3 is 15 amino acids. Germline values: CDR1 LNHDA, CDR2 SQIVND (reference sequence). V lost 10 bases to trimming and J lost 0 bases, with 16 bases between them. Here the CDR3 DNA reads TGTGCCACCAAGGACTATTCAAGCTCCTACAATGAGCAGTTCTTC. Its translation: CATKDYSSSYNEQFF.

This clonotype was observed a few times. The chain is built from TRBV5-5 and TRBJ2-7; D is perhaps TRBD1 or TRBD2 (5 bases each). CDR1 and CDR2 (germline): SGHKS, YYEKEE (reference sequence). The CDR3 is 15 amino acids. Trimming removed 4 bases from V and 1 base from J, with 15 bases in between. The CDR3 DNA sequence: TGTGCCAGCAGCCCATCGGGGCAGGCGTCCTACGAGCAGTACTTC. It is translated as CASSPSGQASYEQYF.

V usage is TRBV27 and J usage is TRBJ2-2; 7 bases are shared with TRBD2. With 6 bases clipped from V and 0 bases from J, the junction kept 7 bases outside the gene matches. From germline, CDR1 is MNHEY and CDR2 SMNVEV (reference sequence). This CDR3 is 16 amino acids long. CDR3 sequence: CASSWSGLANTGELFF. The CDR3 DNA is TGTGCCAGCAGCTGGAGCGGACTAGCGAACACCGGGGAGCTGTTTTTT.

There are a few counts of this clonotype. The chain uses TRBV6-6 and TRBJ1-1, with 11 positions matching TRBD1. Unmatched junction bases numbered 7, after V lost 3 bases and J lost 4 bases. There are 16 residues in the CDR3. Germline V lookup: CDR1 MNHNY, CDR2 SVGAGI (reference sequence). CDR3 region: CASSYGTGGFATEAFF. DNA for the CDR3: TGTGCCAGCAGTTATGGGACAGGGGGGTTTGCCACTGAAGCTTTCTTT.

The sample holds many counts of this clonotype. The chain is built from TRBV20-1 and TRBJ2-1, with D possibly TRBD1 on 6 matching bases. With 3 bases removed from V and 9 bases from J, the gap between germline ends came to 15 bases. This CDR3 contains 13 residues. The germline V gene has CDR1 DFQATT and CDR2 SNEGSKA (reference sequence). The chain's CDR3 is CSASSAGDGEQFF. The DNA of the CDR3 is TGCAGTGCTAGTTCGGCAGGGGATGGTGAGCAGTTCTTC.

V is TRBV20-1 and J is TRBJ2-1, with 9 bases that match TRBD2. The CDR3 is made up of 13 amino acids. Germline assignment: CDR1 DFQATT and CDR2 SNEGSKA (reference sequence). The V gene end was trimmed by 4 bases and the J gene end by 8 bases; junction bases not matched to a gene: 6. The DNA of the CDR3 is TGCAGTGCTATTAGCGGGAGTCACCATGAGCAGTTCTTC. Encoded protein: CSAISGSHHEQFF.

This clonotype is medium-sized in the sample. The chain couples TRBV28 to TRBJ1-2; D might be TRBD1 (6 bases). The CDR3 loop spans 13 amino acids. Germline lookup yields CDR1 MDHEN and CDR2 SYDVKM. Trimming pared 6 bases from V and 5 bases from J, leaving 13 bases between. CDR3 amino acids: CASSSQGRYGYTF. CDR3 bases: TGTGCCAGCAGCAGTCAGGGGAGGTATGGCTACACCTTC.

This clonotype was seen many times. The chain links TRBV2 to TRBJ1-4; D unclear. Germline-derived CDR1 and CDR2 are SNHLY and FYNNEI. V was shortened by 10 bases and J by 5 bases, with 14 bases between the two germline ends. The CDR3 spans 13 residues. The CDR3 coding sequence is TGTGCCATCTTGGTCCCCCTAAATGAAAAACTGTTTTTT. Its translation is CAILVPLNEKLFF.

This sequence joins TRBV12-3 or TRBV12-4 and TRBJ2-3; 12 bases are a match to TRBD2. The V segment lost 6 bases and the J segment 2 bases; nucleotides outside the gene matches: 3. This CDR3 region has 15 residues. The CDR3 is CASSRLAGDTDTQYF. CDR3 DNA: TGTGCCAGCAGCCGACTAGCGGGAGACACAGATACGCAGTATTTT.

This clonotype has only a few counts. J is TRBJ2-1 and V is TRBV11-2; 9 bases match TRBD2. This CDR3 region has 15 residues. V gave up 3 bases and J gave up 7 bases; unmatched junction bases: 7. Germline V lookup: CDR1 SGHAT, CDR2 FQNNGV. In nucleotides, the CDR3 is TGTGCCAGCAGCTTGCGACAGGCGGGGGGGAATGAGCAGTTCTTC. Translating gives CASSLRQAGGNEQFF.

This clonotype was counted at least ten times. CDR3 residues: CASSQRGPWDNEQFF. DNA for the CDR3: TGTGCCAGCAGCCAAAGGGGCCCATGGGACAATGAGCAGTTCTTC. This chain joins TRBV2 and TRBJ2-1; possibly TRBD1 for D (5 bases). Between the trimmed V and J ends, which lost 6 bases and 5 bases, there was a span of 17 bases. CDR3 length: 15 amino acids. Germline V gene data show CDR1 as SNHLY and CDR2 as FYNNEI.

This chain's CDR3 is CASDRYGTPNTGELFF. In DNA form, the CDR3 reads TGCGCCAGCGATCGGTACGGGACTCCGAACACCGGGGAGCTGTTTTTT. The V call is TRBV5-1, the J call TRBJ2-2, with D possibly matching TRBD2 (6 bases). Germline V lookup: CDR1 SGHRS, CDR2 YFSETQ. V lost 7 bases, J lost 0 bases, and 16 bases lay in between. This CDR3 is built from 16 residues. Based on the CDR3 plus reference TRBV5-1 and TRBJ2-2, the full variable domain is KAGVTQTPRYLIKTRGQQVTLSCSPISGHRSVSWYQQTPGQGLQFLFEYFSETQRNKGNFPGRFSGRQFSNSRSEMNVSTLELGDSALYLCASDRYGTPNTGELFFGEGSRLTVL.

This rearrangement joins TRBV19 to TRBJ2-5; D uncertain. Between the trimmed V and J ends, which lost 7 bases and 0 bases, there was a span of 9 bases. The CDR3 has 13 residues. Looked up from germline, CDR1 is LNHDA and CDR2 is SQIVND (reference sequence). The CDR3 loop reads CASTWAHQETQYF. CDR3 in DNA: TGTGCCAGTACCTGGGCTCACCAAGAGACCCAGTACTTC.

Ten or more counts support this clonotype. This chain uses TRBV12-3 or TRBV12-4 with TRBJ1-5; D gene unclear. This CDR3 comprises 14 residues. V was clipped by 5 bases and J by 5 bases, with 13 bases between them. As DNA, the CDR3 is TGTGCCAGCAGTCCCCAGGAGTCGCATCAGCCCCAGCATTTT. It yields the protein CASSPQESHQPQHF.

Ten or more counts support this clonotype. The CDR3: CASSPSEEGEKLFF. The CDR3, as DNA: TGTGCCAGCTCACCGAGTGAAGAGGGGGAAAAACTGTTTTTT. This chain connects TRBV18 to TRBJ1-4; TRBD1 might be the D (5 bases). Trimming removed 3 bases at V and 8 bases at J, with 13 bases between. The CDR3 is 14 amino acids. The germline V gene encodes CDR1 KGHSH and CDR2 LQKENI. Combining the CDR3 with reference TRBV18 and TRBJ1-4 gives the whole variable domain NAGVMQNPRHLVRRRGQEARLRCSPMKGHSHVYWYRQLPEEGLKFMVYLQKENIIDESGMPKERFSAEFPKEGPSILRIQQVVRGDSAAYFCASSPSEEGEKLFFGSGTQLSVL.

The chain is built from TRBV27 and TRBJ2-7; 10 bases line up with TRBD2. V lost 4 bases, J lost 0 bases, and 6 bases stayed unmatched. CDR1 is MNHEY and CDR2 is SMNVEV in the germline V gene (reference sequence). The CDR3 length is 16 residues. The CDR3 DNA follows: TGTGCCAGCAGTTCTCAGGGACTAGCGAACTCCTACGAGCAGTACTTC. It yields the protein CASSSQGLANSYEQYF.

This clonotype was seen at least ten times. This chain uses TRBV29-1 with TRBJ2-5; 9 bases line up with TRBD1. J lost 5 bases, V lost 2 bases, and 6 bases had no gene match. This CDR3 region has 14 residues. Germline V gene sequence: CDR1 SQVTM, CDR2 ANQGSEA. The CDR3 protein is CSVEFGTGRETQYF. CDR3 in DNA: TGCAGCGTTGAATTCGGGACAGGGCGGGAGACCCAGTACTTC.

In its sample, this clonotype was seen many times. V gene TRBV20-1 combines with J gene TRBJ2-1; 11 positions match TRBD2. The CDR3 consists of 19 residues. CDR1 is DFQATT and CDR2 is SNEGSKA in the germline V gene (reference sequence). V was pared by 0 bases and J by 0 bases, with 10 bases of the junction left unmatched. CDR3 sequence (DNA): TGCAGTGCTAGAGATCTAGTAGCGGGAGGGACGAGCTCCTACAATGAGCAGTTCTTC. This encodes CSARDLVAGGTSSYNEQFF.

This clonotype was seen ten or more times. The chain uses TRBV7-2 and TRBJ2-3; 7 positions agree with TRBD1. The CDR3 is 14 residues long. Germline CDR1 and CDR2: SGHTA and FQGNSA. With V trimmed by 3 bases and J by 0 bases, 0 bases remained unmatched. CDR3 region: CASSLDRSTDTQYF. The DNA of the CDR3 is TGTGCCAGCAGCTTGGACAGGAGCACAGATACGCAGTATTTT.

In this sample, this clonotype turned up a few times. This chain connects TRBV3-1 to TRBJ2-5; D possibly corresponds to TRBD1 (5 bases). The length of the CDR3 is 13 residues. The germline V and J ends were trimmed by 2 bases and 3 bases, with 7 bases remaining between them. Germline lookup yields CDR1 LGHDT and CDR2 YNNKEL (reference sequence). The CDR3 DNA reads TGTGCCAGCAGCCAACAAGGGGAAGAGACCCAGTACTTC. It translates to CASSQQGEETQYF.

This clonotype was seen ten or more times. V and J are TRBV2 and TRBJ2-1, with D perhaps TRBD1 (5 bases). V was shortened by 3 bases and J by 12 bases, with 12 bases between the two germline ends. Per germline, CDR1 SNHLY and CDR2 FYNNEI. This CDR3 has 12 amino acids. The CDR3 DNA is TGTGCCAGCAGTGAGCGGCCCACAGGGCAGTTCTTC. Translated: CASSERPTGQFF.

There are many counts of this clonotype. This sequence joins TRBV6-5 and TRBJ2-3, with D uncertain. Germline CDR1 is MNHEY and CDR2 is SVGAGI. V was clipped by 0 bases and J by 6 bases, with 7 bases between them. The CDR3 is 13 amino acids. The CDR3 is CASSYSLGDTQYF. The CDR3 nucleotides are TGTGCCAGCAGTTACTCTCTTGGGGATACGCAGTATTTT.

This clonotype was seen more than once but under ten times. This sequence joins TRBV5-1 and TRBJ2-7; a weak D match, TRBD1 (5 bases). Germline V gene lookup returns CDR1 SGHRS and CDR2 YFSETQ. The CDR3 sequence is 14 residues long. Trimming took 2 bases from V and 0 from J, leaving 9 bases between them. This chain's CDR3 is CASSLQASSYEQYF. The CDR3 coding sequence is TGCGCCAGCAGCTTACAGGCGAGCTCCTACGAGCAGTACTTC.

In this sample, this clonotype turned up many times. V usage is TRBV5-1 and J usage is TRBJ2-6; D unclear. Germline CDR1 SGHRS, CDR2 YFSETQ. The CDR3 sequence is 16 residues long. V lost 4 bases and J 2 bases, leaving 13 bases between the germline ends. CDR3: CASSPDGSPGANVLTF. Here the CDR3 DNA reads TGCGCCAGCAGCCCCGACGGATCCCCTGGGGCCAACGTCCTGACTTTC.

This clonotype came up a few times. The gene calls are TRBV6-1 and TRBJ2-1, with 9 bases fitting TRBD1. Trimming took 4 bases from V and 5 from J; bases not matched to a gene: 6. Germline-derived CDR1 and CDR2 are MNHNS and SASEGT. The CDR3 runs 15 residues. As DNA, the CDR3 is TGTGCCAGCAGTGCTTGGGACAGGGCGGACAATGAGCAGTTCTTC. The encoded protein is CASSAWDRADNEQFF.

The rearrangement uses TRBV10-3 and TRBJ2-3; D perhaps matches TRBD1 (6 bases). V lost 6 bases and J lost 3, with 13 bases in between. From germline, CDR1 is ENHRY and CDR2 SYGVKD. The length of the CDR3 is 14 residues. CDR3 DNA: TGTGCCATCAGGGGACACGAGGGAACAGATACGCAGTATTTT. Protein product: CAIRGHEGTDTQYF.